A selection of T cell receptor beta chains follows, all from one sample in a study of siplizumab effects on memory and regulatory T cells. The assay was immunoSEQ multiplex PCR, and TCRdb's table has in-frame clones only and misses some. The sample carries more than 45,000 clones, 93% recorded once. The sample comprised CD8+ T cells sorted from blood. These TCRs come from a human donor in good health. Both conserved end residues are trimmed from each CDR3. Fields, in order: V gene, clone size, CDR3 protein. Size tells how often a clone was seen (once, few, many) or the class of an expanded clone, and some rows leave it out.

TRBV7-3 once ASSSGTSSYEQY
TRBV6-6 - ASSYSQGAGQPQH
TRBV28 - ASSSSTGVNEKLF
TRBV4-2 - ASSLTDNNEKLF
TRBV6-1 - ASSEFGLNTEAF
TRBV9 - ASSVGAGSYEQY
TRBV2 - ASFRTDYNEQF
TRBV21-1 - ASSKGPRESGANVLT
TRBV6-5 - ASSTLKNIQY
TRBV30 - AWSVTGTSGSNEQF
TRBV11-2 - ASSAGQGYGEKLF
TRBV11-3 - ASSLGAANSPLH
TRBV30 - AWSVKGLQETQY
TRBV7-6 - ASSNPAGDRAFHEQY
TRBV4-1 - ASSQSGTSGSFADTQY
TRBV5-1 - ASSLAPATYEQY
TRBV27 - ASSFGGGMNTEAF
TRBV5-4 - ASSLGTYEQY
TRBV14 once ASSQGPVRPPQETQY
TRBV19 - ASSILTGLNTEAF
TRBV29-1 - SVATGKSYEQY
TRBV9 - ASSPEAGGPPIYNEQF
TRBV5-1 once ASSFWENTEAF
TRBV6-5 - ASSEFAEETQY
TRBV7-3 - ASSFAQGATEAF
TRBV10-3 - AISEPTGGETNTEAF
TRBV29-1 - SCKPTDTGELF
TRBV7-3 - ASSGGLAGTDTQY
TRBV6-1 - ASSDGAGGPFYNEQF
TRBV9 once ASKTTGTGELF
TRBV5-5 - ASSLGENTGELF
TRBV4-3 - ASSSVGGSVIADTQY
TRBV5-8 - ASSLELYGYT
TRBV30 - AWSLGSGNTIY
TRBV14 once ASSQVTGAYEQY
TRBV7-3 - ASSHPSGTSTDTQY
TRBV19 - ASSPYGDRHTEAF
TRBV5-6 once ASSWGQGWGGTEAF
TRBV6-6 - ASEGDWTGTGELF
TRBV11-2 - ASTPTGQGYTEAF
TRBV18 - ASSSSLNTGELF
TRBV7-6 - ASSSLAGGTDTQY
TRBV7-8 - ASSPSGTGFLYEQY
TRBV29-1 - SVELRDRGTYEQY
TRBV9 - ASSGIQPGQGTEAF
TRBV4-1 - ASSQDPGVQQTQY
TRBV27 - ASSLASDPYEQY
TRBV15 - ATSRGGVTGELF
TRBV6-6 - ASSPRQGRNQPQH